The clone carrying this T cell receptor beta chain was found once. The antigen remains unidentified. Profiled with immunoSEQ multiplex PCR; TCRdb holds only in-frame clones, not every one. This sample carries 82,000 or so clones, approximately 91% of them seen once, and the ten largest clones take 5.2%. The V and J ends lost 1 base and 2 bases, in that order; junction bases with no gene match: 3. The CDR3 loop spans 16 amino acids. Germline V CDR1 and CDR2: SNHLY, FYNNEI. These data originate in a study of T cell responses to AZD1222 COVID-19 vaccine. General study findings and limits: The study sampled repertoires only after the peak T cell response. In a largely white British group with more females than males, clonal diversity was possibly underestimated. Two AZD1222 administrations were followed by greater Spike-specific TCR breadth and depth.

This TCR derives from an adult in good health. The specimen comprised peripheral blood, sampled on day 0 of AZD1222 vaccination. V usage is TRBV2 and J usage is TRBJ2-1, with 9 bases matching TRBD2. CDR3 sequence: CASSEEGGGAYNEQFF. The CDR3 coding sequence is TGTGCCAGCAGTGAAGAGGGCGGGGGGGCCTACAATGAGCAGTTCTTC. Full variable domain (remainder filled in from reference TRBV2 and TRBJ2-1): EPEVTQTPSHQVTQMGQEVILRCVPISNHLYFYWYRQILGQKVEFLVSFYNNEISEKSEIFDDQFSVERPDGSNFTLKIRSTKLEDSAMYFCASSEEGGGAYNEQFFGPGTRLTVL.